A selection of T cell receptor beta chains follows, all from one sample in a study of blood T cell repertoires in COVID-19. Libraries were prepared by immunoSEQ multiplex PCR; TCRdb keeps only in-frame clonotypes and omits some of them. Found here are around 250,000 clones, about four fifths of them singletons; the top ten hold around 3.4%. Sequenced: peripheral blood. Receptors were obtained from a woman between 18 and 29 years old with acute or convalescent COVID-19. CDR3s include the opening cysteine and the closing phenylalanine or tryptophan. Fields, in order: clone size, D gene, V gene, J gene, CDR3 DNA, CDR3 protein. A D gene is named only where the DNA matches it firmly. The size of a clone is reported for some rows only, either as once, few or many, or as a class for expanded clones.

clone size: few
D gene: NA
V gene: TRBV5-6
J gene: TRBJ1-6
CDR3 DNA: TGTGCCAGCAGCTTGTTACAGAATAATTCACCCCTCCACTTT
CDR3 protein: CASSLLQNNSPLHF

clone size: NA
D gene: TRBD1
V gene: TRBV6-2/TRBV6-3
J gene: TRBJ1-2
CDR3 DNA: TGTGCCAGCAGTTACGTCGACAGGGGGGATTATGGCTACACCTTC
CDR3 protein: CASSYVDRGDYGYTF

clone size: NA
D gene: TRBD1
V gene: TRBV6-5
J gene: TRBJ1-2
CDR3 DNA: TGTGCCAGCAGTTTCGGACAGGATGGGTATGGCTACACCTTC
CDR3 protein: CASSFGQDGYGYTF

clone size: NA
D gene: NA
V gene: TRBV9
J gene: TRBJ2-1
CDR3 DNA: TGTGCCAGCAGCGCGTCAGGTGGGCCCCCAGGCAATGAGCAGTTCTTC
CDR3 protein: CASSASGGPPGNEQFF

clone size: NA
D gene: TRBD1
V gene: TRBV4-1
J gene: TRBJ1-4
CDR3 DNA: TGCGCCAGCAGCCAACAACCGACAGGGCACTTTTTTGAAAAACTGTTTTTT
CDR3 protein: CASSQQPTGHFFEKLFF

clone size: NA
D gene: NA
V gene: TRBV7-8
J gene: TRBJ1-6
CDR3 DNA: TGTGCCAGCAGCTTTTATAACAGGGTAGTTTCACCCCTCCACTTT
CDR3 protein: CASSFYNRVVSPLHF

clone size: few
D gene: NA
V gene: TRBV6-5
J gene: TRBJ1-4
CDR3 DNA: TGTGCCAGCAGTTCCGGGGGGTTAGGGGAAAAACTGTTTTTT
CDR3 protein: CASSSGGLGEKLFF

clone size: NA
D gene: TRBD2
V gene: TRBV6-1
J gene: TRBJ2-3
CDR3 DNA: TGTGCCAGCAGAGAAAAGACTAGCGGGAGCACAGATACGCAGTATTTT
CDR3 protein: CASREKTSGSTDTQYF

clone size: few
D gene: NA
V gene: TRBV5-8
J gene: TRBJ1-2
CDR3 DNA: TGTGCCAGCACCAAGTGGCGGGCGGACTATGGCTACACCTTC
CDR3 protein: CASTKWRADYGYTF

clone size: NA
D gene: TRBD2
V gene: TRBV4-2
J gene: TRBJ2-3
CDR3 DNA: TGTGCCAGCAGCCAAGGGACTAGCGGTTTTACGCAGTATTTT
CDR3 protein: CASSQGTSGFTQYF

clone size: NA
D gene: NA
V gene: TRBV5-5
J gene: TRBJ1-6
CDR3 DNA: TGTGCCAGCAGTTATCAGGGAAATTCACCCCTCCACTTT
CDR3 protein: CASSYQGNSPLHF

clone size: NA
D gene: NA
V gene: TRBV6-2/TRBV6-3
J gene: TRBJ1-5
CDR3 DNA: TGTGCCAGCAGTTACCCCAGGGTAAATAGCAATCAGCCCCAGCATTTT
CDR3 protein: CASSYPRVNSNQPQHF

clone size: NA
D gene: NA
V gene: TRBV6-2/TRBV6-3
J gene: TRBJ1-5
CDR3 DNA: TGTGCCAGCAGTTACGTGTCAGGGAGGCAGCCCCAGCATTTT
CDR3 protein: CASSYVSGRQPQHF

clone size: few
D gene: TRBD1
V gene: TRBV4-3
J gene: TRBJ2-4
CDR3 DNA: TGCGCCAGCAGCCAAGACCCTCCGGGACAGGGGAACATTCAGTACTTC
CDR3 protein: CASSQDPPGQGNIQYF

clone size: NA
D gene: NA
V gene: TRBV29-1
J gene: TRBJ1-1
CDR3 DNA: TGCAGCAGTCAGGCGGGGATTCCGAACACTGAAGCTTTCTTT
CDR3 protein: CSSQAGIPNTEAFF

clone size: NA
D gene: NA
V gene: TRBV6-2/TRBV6-3
J gene: TRBJ1-1
CDR3 DNA: TGTGCCAGCAGCGGTCGGGGGGCGTTTGAAGCTTTCTTT
CDR3 protein: CASSGRGAFEAFF

clone size: NA
D gene: NA
V gene: TRBV9
J gene: TRBJ2-2
CDR3 DNA: TGTGCCAGCAGCGGGCTGATTGGGGAGCTGTTTTTT
CDR3 protein: CASSGLIGELFF

clone size: NA
D gene: TRBD1
V gene: TRBV29-1
J gene: TRBJ2-1
CDR3 DNA: TGCAGCGTTTCAAATACGACAGGGCGACAGTTCTTC
CDR3 protein: CSVSNTTGRQFF

clone size: NA
D gene: NA
V gene: TRBV12-5
J gene: TRBJ2-2
CDR3 DNA: TGTGCTAGTGGTTTGGTCACAGGGCAGACCGGGGAGCTGTTTTTT
CDR3 protein: CASGLVTGQTGELFF

clone size: NA
D gene: NA
V gene: TRBV7-3
J gene: TRBJ2-3
CDR3 DNA: TGTGCCAGCAGCTTGGGGCTAGATACGCAGTATTTT
CDR3 protein: CASSLGLDTQYF

clone size: NA
D gene: NA
V gene: TRBV11-2
J gene: TRBJ1-4
CDR3 DNA: TGTGCCAGCAGCTCATTAGGGGAGGGGGCTAATGAAAAACTGTTTTTT
CDR3 protein: CASSSLGEGANEKLFF

clone size: once
D gene: NA
V gene: TRBV12-3/TRBV12-4
J gene: TRBJ1-2
CDR3 DNA: TGTGCCAGCAGGGCGGGACCCAGCTATGGCTACACCTTC
CDR3 protein: CASRAGPSYGYTF

clone size: NA
D gene: NA
V gene: TRBV11-2
J gene: TRBJ2-6
CDR3 DNA: TGTGCCAGCAGCCCCGTAGTGGGCGACTCTGGGGCCAACGTCCTGACTTTC
CDR3 protein: CASSPVVGDSGANVLTF

clone size: once
D gene: TRBD2
V gene: TRBV13
J gene: TRBJ2-7
CDR3 DNA: TGTGCCAGCAGCTTAGCCCTGGCGGGAGGGTTGAGGGAGCAGTACTTC
CDR3 protein: CASSLALAGGLREQYF

clone size: NA
D gene: NA
V gene: TRBV7-2
J gene: TRBJ1-4
CDR3 DNA: TGTGCCAGCAGCCCGACAGTGGTTGAAAAACTGTTTTTT
CDR3 protein: CASSPTVVEKLFF

clone size: once
D gene: TRBD1
V gene: TRBV15
J gene: TRBJ2-5
CDR3 DNA: TGTGCCACCAGCAGTGTAAGACAGGGGGGCGAGACCCAGTACTTC
CDR3 protein: CATSSVRQGGETQYF

clone size: few
D gene: TRBD2
V gene: TRBV29-1
J gene: TRBJ2-5
CDR3 DNA: TGCAGCGTTGAAGTCGGACTAGCGGGGACCCAGTACTTC
CDR3 protein: CSVEVGLAGTQYF

clone size: NA
D gene: TRBD1
V gene: TRBV6-5
J gene: TRBJ2-7
CDR3 DNA: TGTGCCAGCAGTACTCCGGGACAGGGGGGGTACGAGCAGTACTTC
CDR3 protein: CASSTPGQGGYEQYF

clone size: once
D gene: NA
V gene: TRBV5-1
J gene: TRBJ2-5
CDR3 DNA: TGCGCCAGCAGCCCATCACAGGAGACCCAGTACTTC
CDR3 protein: CASSPSQETQYF

clone size: NA
D gene: NA
V gene: TRBV4-3
J gene: TRBJ2-3
CDR3 DNA: TGCGCCAGCAGCCAAGCTAGGGGCTGGACAGATACGCAGTATTTT
CDR3 protein: CASSQARGWTDTQYF

clone size: NA
D gene: NA
V gene: TRBV6-4
J gene: TRBJ1-2
CDR3 DNA: TGTGCCAGCAGTGACTCCGCATCACAGGGATTCTATGGCTACACCTTC
CDR3 protein: CASSDSASQGFYGYTF

clone size: NA
D gene: NA
V gene: TRBV7-2
J gene: TRBJ2-5
CDR3 DNA: TGTGCCAGCAGCTTAGCGCTAGGCCAGTTTGAGACCCAGTACTTC
CDR3 protein: CASSLALGQFETQYF

clone size: NA
D gene: NA
V gene: TRBV10-3
J gene: TRBJ1-5
CDR3 DNA: TGTGCCACCTCGGGGACAACGAGCAATCAGCCCCAGCATTTT
CDR3 protein: CATSGTTSNQPQHF

clone size: NA
D gene: TRBD2
V gene: TRBV5-1
J gene: TRBJ2-3
CDR3 DNA: TGCGCCAGCAGCTTTCGTCGGGAGGGCACAGATACGCAGTATTTT
CDR3 protein: CASSFRREGTDTQYF

clone size: NA
D gene: NA
V gene: TRBV15
J gene: TRBJ1-3
CDR3 DNA: TGTGCCACCAGCCGCGCCAACTCTGGAAACACCATATATTTT
CDR3 protein: CATSRANSGNTIYF

clone size: NA
D gene: NA
V gene: TRBV28
J gene: TRBJ1-2
CDR3 DNA: TGTGCCAGCAGTTCACCCCCTCCTCAGGGTACTTATGGCTACACCTTC
CDR3 protein: CASSSPPPQGTYGYTF

clone size: NA
D gene: NA
V gene: TRBV14
J gene: TRBJ1-1
CDR3 DNA: TGTGCCAGCAGCCCAGGCGAAACTGAAGCTTTCTTT
CDR3 protein: CASSPGETEAFF

clone size: NA
D gene: NA
V gene: TRBV5-4
J gene: TRBJ2-7
CDR3 DNA: TGTGCCAGCAGCTTGGACAGAGCCTACGAGCAGTACTTC
CDR3 protein: CASSLDRAYEQYF

clone size: NA
D gene: TRBD1
V gene: TRBV19
J gene: TRBJ1-1
CDR3 DNA: TGTGCCAGTAGTATCCTCGGGACAGGGAGGATGAACACTGAAGCTTTCTTT
CDR3 protein: CASSILGTGRMNTEAFF

clone size: NA
D gene: NA
V gene: TRBV10-3
J gene: TRBJ2-5
CDR3 DNA: TGTGCCGCGGGACTTGGCGGGACCCAAGAGACCCAGTACTTC
CDR3 protein: CAAGLGGTQETQYF

clone size: NA
D gene: NA
V gene: TRBV9
J gene: TRBJ1-1
CDR3 DNA: TGTGCCAGCAGCGAACTTTCTAGGTTGAACACTGAAGCTTTCTTT
CDR3 protein: CASSELSRLNTEAFF